This TCR beta chain was profiled in a study of blood T cell repertoires in COVID-19. Germline CDR1 reads MNHEY; CDR2 reads SVGAGI. This CDR3 comprises 15 residues. V lost 2 bases, J lost 8 bases, and 9 bases stayed unmatched. The method was immunoSEQ multiplex PCR; TCRdb's version includes in-frame clones alone and lacks a portion of them. In the table there are under 130,000 clones, over 75% of which are singletons. The chain is built from TRBV6-5 and TRBJ2-3, with 8 bases fitting TRBD1. Input material: peripheral blood. The TCR originated in a man aged 45-60 years with acute or convalescent COVID-19. The CDR3 protein is CASSYQDRERSTQYF. The CDR3 DNA follows: TGTGCCAGCAGTTACCAGGACAGGGAGAGAAGTACGCAGTATTTT.